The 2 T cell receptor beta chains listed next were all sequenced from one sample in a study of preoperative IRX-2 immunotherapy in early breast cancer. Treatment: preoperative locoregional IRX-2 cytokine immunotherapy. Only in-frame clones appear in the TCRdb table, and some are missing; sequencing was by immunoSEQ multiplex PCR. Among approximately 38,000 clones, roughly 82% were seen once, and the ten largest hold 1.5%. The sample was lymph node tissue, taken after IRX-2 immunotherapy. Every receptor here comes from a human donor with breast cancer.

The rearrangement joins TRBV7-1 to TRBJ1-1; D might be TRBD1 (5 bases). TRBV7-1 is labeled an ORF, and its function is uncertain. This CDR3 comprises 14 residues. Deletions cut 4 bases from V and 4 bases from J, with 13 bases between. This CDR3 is CASSLRSQGTEAFF. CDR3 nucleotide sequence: TGTGCCAGCAGCTTAAGGAGTCAGGGCACTGAAGCTTTCTTT.

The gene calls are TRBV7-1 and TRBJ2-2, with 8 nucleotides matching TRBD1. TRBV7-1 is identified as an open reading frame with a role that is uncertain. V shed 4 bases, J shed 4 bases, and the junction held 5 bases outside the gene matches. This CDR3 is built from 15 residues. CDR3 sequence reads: CASSFRGLGTGELFF. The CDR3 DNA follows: TGTGCCAGCAGCTTCAGGGGGCTCGGCACCGGGGAGCTGTTTTTT.